The 17 T cell receptor beta chains below all came from one sample that was sequenced in a study of OX40 agonist ivuxolimab in advanced cancers. Libraries were prepared by immunoSEQ multiplex PCR; TCRdb keeps only in-frame clonotypes and omits some of them. The sample holds nearly 50,000 clones; roughly 89% are singletons and the top ten take less than 60%. Specimen: CD4+ or CD8+ T cells sorted from blood, collected in a trial of the OX40 agonist ivuxolimab. The source is an adult with an advanced solid tumor such as melanoma, head and neck, liver or kidney cancer.

The chain uses TRBV7-2 and TRBJ2-3; D not certain. The CDR3 has 14 residues. The V end lost 5 bases, the J end lost 2 bases, and 11 bases lay between the germline ends. CDR1 is SGHTA, CDR2 FQGNSA, per germline. DNA for the CDR3: TGTGCCAGCAGCGACCCGGGCTCCACAGATACGCAGTATTTT. It codes for CASSDPGSTDTQYF.

The J gene is TRBJ2-1, the V gene TRBV25-1; D might be TRBD1 (5 bases). The CDR3 sequence is 16 residues long. The germline gives CDR1 MGHDK, CDR2 SYGVNS. Trimming cost V 2 bases and J 7 bases, with 18 bases left between them. The CDR3 DNA sequence: TGTGCCAGCAGTGAACCCTTGGGGCAGTCTGGGAATGAGCAGTTCTTC. Residues: CASSEPLGQSGNEQFF. The complete variable domain, with remaining parts taken from reference TRBV25-1 and TRBJ2-1, reads EADIYQTPRYLVIGTGKKITLECSQTMGHDKMYWYQQDPGMELHLIHYSYGVNSTEKGDLSSESTVSRIRTEHFPLTLESARPSHTSQYLCASSEPLGQSGNEQFFGPGTRLTVL.

The rearrangement uses TRBV13 and TRBJ2-7, with TRBD1 matching over 9 bases. The CDR3 is made up of 14 amino acids. Germline CDR1 reads PRHDT; CDR2 reads FYEKMQ (reference sequence). After removal of 5 bases from V and 0 bases from J, the junction contained 2 bases not matched to a gene. The CDR3 DNA sequence: TGTGCCAGCAGCACACAGGGGGCCTCCTACGAGCAGTACTTC. Protein sequence: CASSTQGASYEQYF.

The V call is TRBV5-8, the J call TRBJ1-1; a possible D gene is TRBD1 (6 bases). V was clipped by 1 base and J by 4 bases, with 11 bases between them. Germline assignment: CDR1 SGHTS and CDR2 YDEGEE. The CDR3 sequence is 14 residues long. For the CDR3, the DNA is TGTGCCAGCAGCTTGCGGGGGCAGGGCACTGAAGCTTTCTTT. Amino acids: CASSLRGQGTEAFF.

The chain recombines TRBV12-5 with TRBJ2-2; 8 nucleotides align to TRBD1. The CDR3 is 19 amino acids. Germline lookup yields CDR1 LGHNT and CDR2 FRNRAP. V lost 0 bases and J lost 0; bases outside the gene matches: 9. In nucleotides, the CDR3 is TGTGCTAGTGGTTTGGTCAACCGGGACAGGAAAGCGAACACCGGGGAGCTGTTTTTT. Encoded protein: CASGLVNRDRKANTGELFF.

This clone was detected only a few times. This chain uses TRBV6-5 with TRBJ1-2; D may be TRBD1 (5 bases). V dropped 2 bases and J dropped 8 bases, with 12 bases sitting between them. This CDR3 region has 13 residues. The V gene's germline CDR1 is MNHEY and CDR2 SVGAGI. The CDR3 loop is CASSYLRVDGYTF. Written as DNA, the CDR3 is TGTGCCAGCAGTTACCTCAGGGTGGACGGCTACACCTTC.

V gene TRBV5-1 combines with J gene TRBJ2-1; no clear D. V dropped 0 bases and J dropped 8 bases, with 6 bases sitting between them. The CDR3 is 12 residues long. Germline CDR1 is SGHRS and CDR2 is YFSETQ. This CDR3 is CASSLGSDEQFF. CDR3 nucleotide sequence: TGCGCCAGCAGCTTGGGGTCTGATGAGCAGTTCTTC.

The chain employs TRBV19 and TRBJ2-3; D perhaps matches TRBD1 (6 bases). The CDR3 length is 15 residues. V was clipped by 3 bases and J by 6 bases, with 16 bases between them. Germline loops: CDR1 LNHDA, CDR2 SQIVND (reference sequence). Here the CDR3 reads CASSIQGLPWDTQYF. CDR3 in DNA: TGTGCCAGTAGTATCCAGGGGCTCCCGTGGGATACGCAGTATTTT. The variable domain in full, completed from reference TRBV19 and TRBJ2-3, reads DGGITQSPKYLFRKEGQNVTLSCEQNLNHDAMYWYRQDPGQGLRLIYYSQIVNDFQKGDIAEGYSVSREKKESFPLTVTSAQKNPTAFYLCASSIQGLPWDTQYFGPGTRLTVL.

The chain carries TRBV27 and TRBJ2-7; no firm D call. Per the germline V gene, CDR1 is MNHEY and CDR2 is SMNVEV (reference sequence). The ends were cut back, 0 bases at V and 4 bases at J, with 7 bases in the middle. This CDR3 comprises 13 residues. The CDR3 nucleotides read TGTGCCAGCAGTTTATCAGTGATGTACGAGCAGTACTTC. This codes for CASSLSVMYEQYF.

J is TRBJ2-7 and V is TRBV10-2; D tentatively fits TRBD1 or TRBD2 (6 bases each). This CDR3 is built from 15 residues. With 6 bases removed from V and 1 base from J, the gap between germline ends came to 16 bases. Germline values: CDR1 WSHSY, CDR2 SAAADI. CDR3 region: CASRSLEGGSYEQYF. In DNA form, the CDR3 reads TGCGCCAGCAGATCCCTAGAAGGGGGGTCCTACGAGCAGTACTTC.

Comments on this clone: The same CDR3 is also encoded by other DNA sequences in this sample. The chain combines TRBV29-1 with TRBJ2-4; D is undetermined. The length of the CDR3 is 13 residues. With 4 bases removed from V and 0 bases from J, the gap between germline ends came to 7 bases. In germline, CDR1 is SQVTM, CDR2 ANQGSEA. The CDR3 DNA sequence: TGCAGCGTTGTGGGGTTAGCCAAAAACATTCAGTACTTC. Protein product: CSVVGLAKNIQYF.

This chain joins TRBV5-1 and TRBJ2-7; D possibly corresponds to TRBD2 (6 bases). CDR1 is SGHRS and CDR2 is YFSETQ in the germline V gene. The CDR3 extends over 13 amino acids. The germline V and J ends were trimmed by 3 bases and 0 bases, with 7 bases remaining between them. CDR3 DNA: TGCGCCAGCAGCTGGAGGGACTCCTACGAGCAGTACTTC. Translated: CASSWRDSYEQYF.

DNA of the CDR3: TGTGCCAGCAGCCCAGGAGGGGGTTTCATCTACAATGAGCAGTTCTTC. Its translation: CASSPGGGFIYNEQFF. The genes are TRBV11-2 and TRBJ2-1; D could derive from TRBD1 or TRBD2 (6 bases each). Per the germline V gene, CDR1 is SGHAT and CDR2 is FQNNGV. CDR3 length: 16 residues. Trimming cost V 5 bases and J 3 bases, with 17 bases left between them.

The genes are TRBV6-6 and TRBJ2-5; D unclear. V lost 2 bases and J lost 4, with 8 bases in between. Germline CDR1 MNHNY, CDR2 SVGAGI (reference sequence). CDR3 length: 13 amino acids. CDR3 nucleotide sequence: TGTGCCAGCAGTTACGTTAGGCGAGAGACCCAGTACTTC. This gives the protein CASSYVRRETQYF.

This clone was recorded a few times. The chain couples TRBV19 to TRBJ1-5; 9 bases are shared with TRBD1. Trimming at V came to 5 bases and at J to 7 bases, leaving 12 bases not matched to a gene. The CDR3 length is 16 residues. The germline V gene encodes CDR1 LNHDA and CDR2 SQIVND (reference sequence). In DNA form, the CDR3 reads TGTGCCAGTAGTCCTATCCGGGACAGGGACTTACAGCCCCAGCATTTT. Amino acids: CASSPIRDRDLQPQHF.

This chain joins TRBV7-2 and TRBJ1-2, with 8 bases lining up with TRBD1. Germline V gene sequence: CDR1 SGHTA, CDR2 FQGNSA. The V gene end was trimmed by 1 base and the J gene end by 4 bases; junction bases not matched to a gene: 5. CDR3 length: 15 amino acids. In DNA form, the CDR3 reads TGTGCCAGCAGCTTAGAGGACAGGGCGCTCTATGGCTACACCTTC. Translating gives CASSLEDRALYGYTF. The variable domain in full, completed from reference TRBV7-2 and TRBJ1-2, reads GAGVSQSPSNKVTEKGKDVELRCDPISGHTALYWYRQSLGQGLEFLIYFQGNSAPDKSGLPSDRFSAERTGGSVSTLTIQRTQQEDSAVYLCASSLEDRALYGYTFGSGTRLTVV.

The rearrangement links TRBV9 to TRBJ2-3; D is unclear. V dropped 2 bases and J dropped 5 bases, with 12 bases sitting between them. The CDR3 loop spans 14 amino acids. Looked up from germline, CDR1 is SGDLS and CDR2 is YYNGEE. The CDR3 here is CASSVEDPRDTQYF. DNA for the CDR3: TGTGCCAGCAGCGTCGAAGATCCGCGAGATACGCAGTATTTT.